Presented here are 13 T cell receptor beta chains from one specimen sequenced in a study of immune evolution from preneoplasia to lung adenocarcinoma. Clones were sequenced by immunoSEQ multiplex PCR, and TCRdb holds only the in-frame ones, with some missing. The sample records around 6,200 clones, roughly 80% being singletons. The sample consisted of FFPE adjacent normal lung tissue. The origin of the receptors is a person aged 55-80 years with lung adenocarcinoma.

The J gene is TRBJ2-1, the V gene TRBV19, with D perhaps TRBD1 or TRBD2 (5 bases each). V was shortened by 7 bases and J by 5 bases, with 15 bases between the two germline ends. The CDR3 is 14 amino acids. Germline V gives CDR1 LNHDA, CDR2 SQIVND (reference sequence). In DNA, the CDR3 is TGTGCCAGTACCTCCCGGGGCAGAAACAATGAGCAGTTCTTC. Its translation is CASTSRGRNNEQFF.

The rearrangement joins TRBV7-3 to TRBJ2-3; possible D gene TRBD2, 5 bases. The CDR3 is 14 amino acids. The germline V and J ends were trimmed by 1 base and 3 bases, with 8 bases remaining between them. Germline lookup yields CDR1 SGHTA and CDR2 FQGTGA. CDR3 coding DNA: TGTGCCAGCAGCTTAAACACGGGGACAGATACGCAGTATTTT. Its protein product is CASSLNTGTDTQYF.

V is TRBV9 and J is TRBJ2-1, with 11 positions matching TRBD2. J gave up 6 bases and V 3 bases, and 2 bases lay outside the gene matches. The CDR3 runs 14 residues. In germline, CDR1 is SGDLS, CDR2 YYNGEE. Here the CDR3 reads CASSAGLAVNEQFF. As DNA, the CDR3 is TGTGCCAGCAGCGCGGGACTAGCGGTCAATGAGCAGTTCTTC.

The gene calls are TRBV11-1 and TRBJ2-7; 7 nucleotides line up with TRBD2. V lost 2 bases and J lost 4; bases outside the gene matches: 8. Germline values: CDR1 SGHAT, CDR2 FQDESV (reference sequence). The CDR3 extends over 15 amino acids. CDR3 residues: CASSLLSAGSYEQYF. CDR3 in DNA: TGTGCCAGCAGCTTATTGTCAGCGGGATCATACGAGCAGTACTTC.

This clone was seen a few times. This chain uses TRBV30 with TRBJ1-3; no clear D gene. Germline assignment: CDR1 GTSNPN and CDR2 SVGIG (reference sequence). Between the trimmed V and J ends, which lost 2 bases and 0 bases, there was a span of 5 bases. This CDR3 spans 13 amino acids. DNA for the CDR3: TGTGCCTGGAGTAACCTCTCTGGAAACACCATATATTTT. Translating gives CAWSNLSGNTIYF. The whole variable domain, filled in from reference TRBV30 and TRBJ1-3, reads SQTIHQWPATLVQPVGSPLSLECTVEGTSNPNLYWYRQAAGRGLQLLFYSVGIGQISSEVPQNLSASRPQDRQFILSSKKLLLSDSGFYLCAWSNLSGNTIYFGEGSWLTVV.

The chain has TRBV9 and TRBJ2-1; TRBD2 matches at 11 bases. The CDR3 loop spans 19 amino acids. Germline loops: CDR1 SGDLS, CDR2 YYNGEE. V dropped 4 bases and J dropped 0; count of bases not matched to a gene: 12. CDR3 sequence (DNA): TGTGCCAGCAGCCCCGGACTAGCGGGCCACAGGAGCTCCTACAATGAGCAGTTCTTC. This translates into CASSPGLAGHRSSYNEQFF. The full variable domain, completed using reference TRBV9 and TRBJ2-1, is DSGVTQTPKHLITATGQRVTLRCSPRSGDLSVYWYQQSLDQGLQFLIQYYNGEERAKGNILERFSAQQFPDLHSELNLSSLELGDSALYFCASSPGLAGHRSSYNEQFFGPGTRLTVL.

The genes are TRBV6-1 and TRBJ2-5, with D possibly matching TRBD2 (7 bases). This CDR3 contains 14 residues. Germline lookup yields CDR1 MNHNS and CDR2 SASEGT. Deletions cut 8 bases from V and 4 bases from J, with 17 bases between. CDR3 sequence (DNA): TGTGCCAGCCGCTGGGGCGGGGGCGGAGAGACCCAGTACTTC. Encoded protein: CASRWGGGGETQYF.

The chain has TRBV6-1 and TRBJ2-7, with D possibly matching TRBD1 (5 bases). This CDR3 comprises 13 residues. The germline gives CDR1 MNHNS, CDR2 SASEGT. Deletions cut 10 bases from V and 5 bases from J, with 18 bases between. The CDR3 DNA reads TGTGCCACCACAGAAGGGGAACGCCACGAGCAGTACTTC. Protein sequence: CATTEGERHEQYF.

J is TRBJ2-2 and V is TRBV6-5; 7 nucleotides align to TRBD1. CDR1 MNHEY and CDR2 SVGAGI come from the germline V gene. V was clipped by 4 bases and J by 4 bases; unmatched bases: 9. CDR3 size: 16 residues. The DNA of the CDR3 is TGTGCCAGCAGTTCCTCGAGGGACAGATTCACCGGGGAGCTGTTTTTT. Protein: CASSSSRDRFTGELFF.

The chain employs TRBV28 and TRBJ2-2; D gene uncertain. Germline CDR1 and CDR2: MDHEN and SYDVKM. V was cut by 6 bases and J by 6 bases, with 14 bases left in between. CDR3 size: 14 residues. The CDR3 nucleotides read TGTGCCAGCAGCCACCCTAGTAGACCCGGGGAGCTGTTTTTT. It is translated as CASSHPSRPGELFF.

J is TRBJ1-4 and V is TRBV28; tentative D call: TRBD1 (5 bases). This CDR3 region has 14 residues. V was shortened by 6 bases and J by 4 bases, with 12 bases between the two germline ends. Germline V gene lookup returns CDR1 MDHEN and CDR2 SYDVKM. CDR3 bases: TGTGCCAGCAGCCAGGGAGGGTTTAATGAAAAACTGTTTTTT. Protein: CASSQGGFNEKLFF.

A single count supports this clone. The chain combines TRBV5-1 with TRBJ2-5; D not certain. The CDR3 consists of 14 residues. V lost 5 bases and J lost 4, with 15 bases in between. The germline gives CDR1 SGHRS, CDR2 YFSETQ. The CDR3 nucleotides are TGCGCCAGCAGATCGTCTGTGTATGCAGAGACCCAGTACTTC. Encoded protein: CASRSSVYAETQYF.

The J gene is TRBJ2-1, the V gene TRBV28, with D possibly TRBD1 on 6 matching bases. This CDR3 has 14 amino acids. Germline V gives CDR1 MDHEN, CDR2 SYDVKM. V gave up 6 bases and J gave up 6 bases, with 15 bases separating them. The CDR3 is CASRRTAGFNEQFF. In DNA form, the CDR3 reads TGTGCCAGCAGGCGGACAGCAGGTTTCAATGAGCAGTTCTTC.